This T cell receptor (beta chain) is drawn from a study of blood T cell repertoires in COVID-19. CDR1 and CDR2 from the germline V gene are SGHTA and FQGTGA. The V gene lost 1 base and the J gene lost 7 bases, with 13 bases spanning the gap. The CDR3 covers 14 residues. Produced via immunoSEQ multiplex PCR; TCRdb's table is partial and in-frame only. The sample yields approximately 300,000 clones, 70% to 90% seen once. The sequenced material came from peripheral blood. This TCR came from a woman aged 45-65 years with active or convalescent COVID-19. V is TRBV7-3 and J is TRBJ2-5, with D possibly TRBD1 on 5 matching bases. CDR3 nucleotide sequence: TGTGCCAGCAGCTTAAGAGGCCAGGGCGGGACCCAGTACTTC. It codes for CASSLRGQGGTQYF.